The clone carrying this TCR beta chain was detected many times. Antigen unknown. The V and J ends lost 1 base and 7 bases respectively, with 10 bases between them. Germline assignment: CDR1 SNHLY and CDR2 FYNNEI. The CDR3 totals 13 residues. The hyperthyroidism patients had all been newly diagnosed, and their disease duration was under 2 months. Their ages ranged from 18 to 65 years. TCR beta CDR3 sequences were amplified from RNA transcripts. First-round RT-PCR with HTBI primers amplified the TCR CDR3 region. Using its own MiXCR run on the multiplex PCR reads, TCRdb lists one record per CDR3 protein. The table has hundreds of thousands of distinct CDR3 sequences, approximately 14% seen once. This sample is part of a study of T cells in Graves' hyperthyroidism and ophthalmopathy. Study-wide points: Stable hyperthyroidism was separated from ophthalmopathy by a model based on 13 V-J features.

The source is a woman aged 18-30 years with Graves' hyperthyroidism. This chain uses TRBV2 with TRBJ1-2; D uncertain. Sequencing was carried out using blood. The DNA for the CDR3 is TGTGCCAGCAGTGAAGGTCAAAGGCTTGGCTACACCTTC. It specifies CASSEGQRLGYTF.